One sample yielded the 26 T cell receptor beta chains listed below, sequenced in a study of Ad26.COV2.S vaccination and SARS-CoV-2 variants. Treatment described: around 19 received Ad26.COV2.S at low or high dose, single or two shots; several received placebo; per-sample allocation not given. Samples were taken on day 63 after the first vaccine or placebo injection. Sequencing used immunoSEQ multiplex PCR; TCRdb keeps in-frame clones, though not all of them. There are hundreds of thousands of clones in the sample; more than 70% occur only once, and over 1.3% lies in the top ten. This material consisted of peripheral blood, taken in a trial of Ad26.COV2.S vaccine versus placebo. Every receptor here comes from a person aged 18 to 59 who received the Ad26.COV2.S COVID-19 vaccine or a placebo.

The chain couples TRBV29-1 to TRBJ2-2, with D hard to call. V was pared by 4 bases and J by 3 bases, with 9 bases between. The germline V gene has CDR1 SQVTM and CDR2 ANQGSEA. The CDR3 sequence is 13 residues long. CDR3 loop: CSVVTTYTGELFF. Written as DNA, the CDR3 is TGCAGCGTTGTGACCACTTACACCGGGGAGCTGTTTTTT.

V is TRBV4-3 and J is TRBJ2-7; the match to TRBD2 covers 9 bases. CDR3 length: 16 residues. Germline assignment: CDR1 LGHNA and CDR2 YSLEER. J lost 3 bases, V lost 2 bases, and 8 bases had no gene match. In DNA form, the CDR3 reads TGCGCCAGCAGCCAAACCTCTAGCGGGGCGATCTACGAGCAGTACTTC. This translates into CASSQTSSGAIYEQYF.

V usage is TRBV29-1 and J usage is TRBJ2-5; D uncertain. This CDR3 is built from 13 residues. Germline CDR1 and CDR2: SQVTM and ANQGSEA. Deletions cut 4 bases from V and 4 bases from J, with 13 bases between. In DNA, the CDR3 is TGCAGCGTTGCAACAGCTTATCTAGAGACCCAGTACTTC. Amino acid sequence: CSVATAYLETQYF.

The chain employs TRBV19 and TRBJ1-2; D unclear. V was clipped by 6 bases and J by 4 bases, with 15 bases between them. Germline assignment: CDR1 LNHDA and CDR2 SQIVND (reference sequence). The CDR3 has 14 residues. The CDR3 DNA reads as TGTGCCAGTAGATTGGGATCCTCGGGCTATGGCTACACCTTC. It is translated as CASRLGSSGYGYTF. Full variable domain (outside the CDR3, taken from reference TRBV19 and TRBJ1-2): DGGITQSPKYLFRKEGQNVTLSCEQNLNHDAMYWYRQDPGQGLRLIYYSQIVNDFQKGDIAEGYSVSREKKESFPLTVTSAQKNPTAFYLCASRLGSSGYGYTFGSGTRLTVV.

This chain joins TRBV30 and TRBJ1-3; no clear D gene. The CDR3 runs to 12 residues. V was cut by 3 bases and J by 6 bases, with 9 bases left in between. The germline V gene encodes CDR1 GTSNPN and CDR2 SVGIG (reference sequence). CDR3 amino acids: CAWSPGLNTIYF. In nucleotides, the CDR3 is TGTGCCTGGAGCCCCGGGCTAAACACCATATATTTT.

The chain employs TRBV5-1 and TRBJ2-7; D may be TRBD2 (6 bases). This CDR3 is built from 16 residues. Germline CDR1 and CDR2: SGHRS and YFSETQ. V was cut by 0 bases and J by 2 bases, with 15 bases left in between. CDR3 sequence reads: CASSLAPGGIPYEQYF. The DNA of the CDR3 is TGCGCCAGCAGCTTGGCTCCTGGGGGGATACCCTACGAGCAGTACTTC.

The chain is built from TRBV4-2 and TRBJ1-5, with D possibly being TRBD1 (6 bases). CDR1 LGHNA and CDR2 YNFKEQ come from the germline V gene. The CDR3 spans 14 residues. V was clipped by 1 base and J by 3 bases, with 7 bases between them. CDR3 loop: CASSQGDTNQPQHF. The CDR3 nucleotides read TGTGCCAGCAGCCAAGGGGACACCAATCAGCCCCAGCATTTT.

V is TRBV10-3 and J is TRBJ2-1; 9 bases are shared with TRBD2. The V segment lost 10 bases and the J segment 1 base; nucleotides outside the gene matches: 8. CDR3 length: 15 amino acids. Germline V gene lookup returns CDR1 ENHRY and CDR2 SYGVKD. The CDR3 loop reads CATANSGSSYNEQFF. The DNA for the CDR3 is TGTGCCACCGCGAATAGCGGGAGTTCCTACAATGAGCAGTTCTTC.

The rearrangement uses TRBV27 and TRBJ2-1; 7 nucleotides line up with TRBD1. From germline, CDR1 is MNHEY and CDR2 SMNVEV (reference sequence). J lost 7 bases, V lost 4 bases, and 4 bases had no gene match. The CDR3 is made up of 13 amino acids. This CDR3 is CASSSGTANEQFF. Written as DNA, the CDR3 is TGTGCCAGCAGTTCAGGGACAGCTAATGAGCAGTTCTTC.

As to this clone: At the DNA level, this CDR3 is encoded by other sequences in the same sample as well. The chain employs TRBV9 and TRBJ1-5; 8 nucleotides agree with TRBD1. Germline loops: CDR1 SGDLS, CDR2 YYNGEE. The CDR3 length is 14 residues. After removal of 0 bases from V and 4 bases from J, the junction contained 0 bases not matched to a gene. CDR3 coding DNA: TGTGCCAGCAGCGTAGGGACAGGGAATCAGCCCCAGCATTTT. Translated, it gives CASSVGTGNQPQHF.

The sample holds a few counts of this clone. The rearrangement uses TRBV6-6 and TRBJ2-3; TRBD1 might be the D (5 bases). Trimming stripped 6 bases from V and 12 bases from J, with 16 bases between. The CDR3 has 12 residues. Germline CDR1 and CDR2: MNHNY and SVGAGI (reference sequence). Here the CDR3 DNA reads TGTGCCAGCAGCCTGGACATACTGGGACAGTATTTT. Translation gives CASSLDILGQYF.

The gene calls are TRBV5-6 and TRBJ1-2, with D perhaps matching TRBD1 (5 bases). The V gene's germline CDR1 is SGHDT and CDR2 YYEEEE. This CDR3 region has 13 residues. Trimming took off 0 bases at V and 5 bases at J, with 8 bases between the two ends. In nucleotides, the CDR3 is TGTGCCAGCAGCTTGGAGACAGCTTATGGCTACACCTTC. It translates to CASSLETAYGYTF.

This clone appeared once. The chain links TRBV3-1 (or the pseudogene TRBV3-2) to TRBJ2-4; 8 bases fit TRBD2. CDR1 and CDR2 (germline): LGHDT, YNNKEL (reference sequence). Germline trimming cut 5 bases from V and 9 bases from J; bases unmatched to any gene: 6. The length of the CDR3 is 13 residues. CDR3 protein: CASSLGLVGIQYF. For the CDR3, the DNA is TGTGCCAGCAGCTTGGGACTAGTCGGCATTCAGTACTTC.

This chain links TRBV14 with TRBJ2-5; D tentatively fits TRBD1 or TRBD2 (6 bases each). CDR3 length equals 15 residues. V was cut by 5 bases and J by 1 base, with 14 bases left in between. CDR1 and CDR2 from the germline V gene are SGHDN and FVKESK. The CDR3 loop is CASSWDPGAQETQYF. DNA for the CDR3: TGTGCCAGCAGCTGGGACCCGGGGGCCCAAGAGACCCAGTACTTC.

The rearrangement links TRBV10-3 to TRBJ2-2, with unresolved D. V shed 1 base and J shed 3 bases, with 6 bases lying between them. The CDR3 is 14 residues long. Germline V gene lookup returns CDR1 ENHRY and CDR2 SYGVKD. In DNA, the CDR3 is TGTGCCATCAGTGAGTGGGCGGACACCGGGGAGCTGTTTTTT. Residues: CAISEWADTGELFF.

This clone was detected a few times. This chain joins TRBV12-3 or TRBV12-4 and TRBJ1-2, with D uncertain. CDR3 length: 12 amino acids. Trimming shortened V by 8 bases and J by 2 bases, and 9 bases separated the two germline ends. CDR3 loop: CASARRNYGYTF. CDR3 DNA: TGTGCCAGCGCCCGTCGAAACTATGGCTACACCTTC.

CDR3 nucleotide sequence: TGTGCCAGCCGCGGACCTCCGCGGACCGGGGAGCTGTTTTTT. It yields the protein CASRGPPRTGELFF. The V and J genes are TRBV25-1 and TRBJ2-2; D not resolved. Germline values: CDR1 MGHDK, CDR2 SYGVNS. V shed 8 bases and J shed 5 bases, with 15 bases lying between them. The CDR3 is made up of 14 amino acids.

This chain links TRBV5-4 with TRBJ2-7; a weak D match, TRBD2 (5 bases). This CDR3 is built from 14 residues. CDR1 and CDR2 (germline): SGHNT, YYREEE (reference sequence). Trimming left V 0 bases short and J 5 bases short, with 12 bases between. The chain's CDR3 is CASSLDQASNEQYF. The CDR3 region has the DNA TGTGCCAGCAGCTTGGACCAGGCTAGCAACGAGCAGTACTTC.

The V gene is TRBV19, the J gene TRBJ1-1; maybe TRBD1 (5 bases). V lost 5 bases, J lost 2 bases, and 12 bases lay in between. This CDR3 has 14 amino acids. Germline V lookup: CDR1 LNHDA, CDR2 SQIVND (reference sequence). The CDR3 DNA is TGTGCCAGTAGTCAGGGACTGACCAACACTGAAGCTTTCTTT. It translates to CASSQGLTNTEAFF.

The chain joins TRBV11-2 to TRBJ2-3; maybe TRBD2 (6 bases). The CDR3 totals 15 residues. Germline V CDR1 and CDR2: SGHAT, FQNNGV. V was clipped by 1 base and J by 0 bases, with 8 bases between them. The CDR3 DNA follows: TGTGCCAGCAGCTTAGCGGGGACTAGCACAGATACGCAGTATTTT. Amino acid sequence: CASSLAGTSTDTQYF.

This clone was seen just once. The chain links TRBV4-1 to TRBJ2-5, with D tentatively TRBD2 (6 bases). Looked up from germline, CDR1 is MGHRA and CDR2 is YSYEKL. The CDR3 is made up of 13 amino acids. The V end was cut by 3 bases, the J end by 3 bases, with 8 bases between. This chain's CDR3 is CASSHPGEETQYF. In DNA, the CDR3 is TGCGCCAGCAGCCACCCGGGGGAAGAGACCCAGTACTTC.

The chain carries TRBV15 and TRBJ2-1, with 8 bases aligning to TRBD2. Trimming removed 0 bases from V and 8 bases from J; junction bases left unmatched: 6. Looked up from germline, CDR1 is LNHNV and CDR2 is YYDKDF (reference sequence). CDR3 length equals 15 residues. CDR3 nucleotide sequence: TGTGCCACCAGCAGAGATCTGGCGCGGGGGGATGAGCAGTTCTTC. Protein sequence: CATSRDLARGDEQFF.

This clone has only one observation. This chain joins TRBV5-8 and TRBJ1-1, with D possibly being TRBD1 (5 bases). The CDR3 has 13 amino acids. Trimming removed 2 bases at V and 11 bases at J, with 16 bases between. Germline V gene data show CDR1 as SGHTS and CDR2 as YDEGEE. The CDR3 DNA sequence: TGTGCCAGCAGCTTTGGGGTACGGCCAGGGGCTTTCTTT. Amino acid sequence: CASSFGVRPGAFF.

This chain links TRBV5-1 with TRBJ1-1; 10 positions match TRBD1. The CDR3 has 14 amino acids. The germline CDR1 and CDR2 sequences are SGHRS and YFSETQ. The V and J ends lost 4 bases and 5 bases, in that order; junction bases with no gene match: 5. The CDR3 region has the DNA TGCGCCAGCAGCACGGACAGGGGGTTTACTGAAGCTTTCTTT. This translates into CASSTDRGFTEAFF.

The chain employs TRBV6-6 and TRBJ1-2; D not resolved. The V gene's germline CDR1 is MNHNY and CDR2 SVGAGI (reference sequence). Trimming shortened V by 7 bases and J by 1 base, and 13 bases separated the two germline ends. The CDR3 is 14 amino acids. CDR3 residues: CASKAQADNYGYTF. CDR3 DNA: TGTGCCAGCAAGGCCCAGGCGGATAACTATGGCTACACCTTC.

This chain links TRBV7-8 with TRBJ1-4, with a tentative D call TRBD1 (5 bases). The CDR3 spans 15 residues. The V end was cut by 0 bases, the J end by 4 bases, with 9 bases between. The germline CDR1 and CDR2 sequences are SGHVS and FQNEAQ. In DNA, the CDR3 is TGTGCCAGCAGCTTAGCGCTGGGGGGTAATGAAAAACTGTTTTTT. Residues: CASSLALGGNEKLFF.